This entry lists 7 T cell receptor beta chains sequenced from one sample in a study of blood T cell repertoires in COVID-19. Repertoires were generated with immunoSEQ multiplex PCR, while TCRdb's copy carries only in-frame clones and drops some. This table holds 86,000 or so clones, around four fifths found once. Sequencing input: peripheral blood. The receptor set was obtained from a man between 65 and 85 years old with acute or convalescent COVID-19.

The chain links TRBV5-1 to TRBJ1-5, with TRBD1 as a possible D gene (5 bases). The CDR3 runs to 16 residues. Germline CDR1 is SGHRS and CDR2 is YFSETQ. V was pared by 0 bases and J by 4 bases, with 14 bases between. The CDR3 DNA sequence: TGCGCCAGCAGCTTGGGCCCCGGGACTATGAATCAGCCCCAGCATTTT. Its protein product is CASSLGPGTMNQPQHF.

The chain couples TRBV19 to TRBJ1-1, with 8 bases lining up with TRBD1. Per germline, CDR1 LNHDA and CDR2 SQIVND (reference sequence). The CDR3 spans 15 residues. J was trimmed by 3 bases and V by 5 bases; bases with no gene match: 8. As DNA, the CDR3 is TGTGCCAGTAGTCCCCAGGGGGCCCAATACACTGAAGCTTTCTTT. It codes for CASSPQGAQYTEAFF. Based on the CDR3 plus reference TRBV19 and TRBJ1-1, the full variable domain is DGGITQSPKYLFRKEGQNVTLSCEQNLNHDAMYWYRQDPGQGLRLIYYSQIVNDFQKGDIAEGYSVSREKKESFPLTVTSAQKNPTAFYLCASSPQGAQYTEAFFGQGTRLTVV.

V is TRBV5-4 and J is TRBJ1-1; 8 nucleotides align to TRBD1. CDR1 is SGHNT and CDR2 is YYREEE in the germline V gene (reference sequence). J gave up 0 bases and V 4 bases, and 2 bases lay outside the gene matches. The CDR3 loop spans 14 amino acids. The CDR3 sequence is CASSRTGLNTEAFF. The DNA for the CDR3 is TGTGCCAGCAGCAGGACAGGGTTGAACACTGAAGCTTTCTTT.

The CDR3 bases are TGTGCCAGCAGTTGGGGGGGAAACACCGGGGAGCTGTTTTTT. Translation gives CASSWGGNTGELFF. The chain uses TRBV28 and TRBJ2-2, with 7 bases that match TRBD2. J was trimmed by 2 bases and V by 4 bases; bases with no gene match: 1. CDR1 and CDR2 (germline): MDHEN, SYDVKM. This CDR3 has 14 amino acids. Drawing the rest from reference TRBV28 and TRBJ2-2, the complete variable domain is DVKVTQSSRYLVKRTGEKVFLECVQDMDHENMFWYRQDPGLGLRLIYFSYDVKMKEKGDIPEGYSVSREKKERFSLILESASTNQTSMYLCASSWGGNTGELFFGEGSRLTVL.

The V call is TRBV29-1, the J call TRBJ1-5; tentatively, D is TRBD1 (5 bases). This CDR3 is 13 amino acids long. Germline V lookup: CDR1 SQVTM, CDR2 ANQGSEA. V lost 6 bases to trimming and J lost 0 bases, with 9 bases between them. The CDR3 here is CSVSGGSNQPQHF. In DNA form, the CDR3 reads TGCAGCGTGTCGGGGGGTAGCAATCAGCCCCAGCATTTT.

The CDR3, as DNA: TGCGCCAGCGGGCCCGATTTCTCCTACAATGAGCAGTTCTTC. Translated: CASGPDFSYNEQFF. This rearrangement joins TRBV5-1 to TRBJ2-1; D remains ambiguous. Germline V CDR1 and CDR2: SGHRS, YFSETQ. V was pared by 7 bases and J by 0 bases, with 11 bases between. The CDR3 is 14 amino acids. Full variable domain (rest looked up from reference TRBV5-1 and TRBJ2-1): KAGVTQTPRYLIKTRGQQVTLSCSPISGHRSVSWYQQTPGQGLQFLFEYFSETQRNKGNFPGRFSGRQFSNSRSEMNVSTLELGDSALYLCASGPDFSYNEQFFGPGTRLTVL.

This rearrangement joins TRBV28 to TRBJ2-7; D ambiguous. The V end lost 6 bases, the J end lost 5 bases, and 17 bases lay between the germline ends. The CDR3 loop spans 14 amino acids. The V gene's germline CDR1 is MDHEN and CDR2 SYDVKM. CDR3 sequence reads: CASSSNLRIHEQYF. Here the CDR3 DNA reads TGTGCCAGCAGCTCGAACCTCAGAATCCACGAGCAGTACTTC.